Below, 24 T cell receptor beta chains from the same sample are listed, as sequenced in a study of CD8 T cells in Susac syndrome. With random hexamers, roughly 0.45 to 1 ug RNA was reverse transcribed. TCRdb processed the immunoSEQ multiplex PCR reads anew with MiXCR; each CDR3 protein has one entry. This sample has about 200,000 distinct CDR3 sequences, with 85% to 95% found just once. The material sequenced was CD4+ T cells from PBMCs. These receptors originate from a human donor in good health.

The chain combines TRBV27 with TRBJ2-7; no definite D call. The CDR3 totals 13 residues. Germline V CDR1 and CDR2: MNHEY, SMNVEV (reference sequence). V was shortened by 3 bases and J by 4 bases, with 10 bases between the two germline ends. CDR3 DNA sequence: TGTGCCAGCAGTTTGAAGAAGGGTTACGAGCAGTACTTC. This translates into CASSLKKGYEQYF.

J is TRBJ2-1 and V is TRBV20-1; tentatively, D is TRBD1 (6 bases). Germline-derived CDR1 and CDR2 are DFQATT and SNEGSKA (reference sequence). The CDR3 contains 13 residues. The V end was cut by 1 base, the J end by 6 bases, with 10 bases between. The CDR3 coding sequence is TGCAGTGCTAGAGTACAGGGAAGCAATGAGCAGTTCTTC. Its protein is CSARVQGSNEQFF.

The CDR3 loop reads CASSLFPGRGEQYV. CDR3 in DNA: TGTGCCAGCAGTTTATTTCCCGGGAGAGGCGAGCAGTACGTC. The V and J genes are TRBV28 and TRBJ2-7, with a possible D match to TRBD2 (6 bases). The CDR3 sequence is 14 residues long. The V gene lost 1 base and the J gene lost 6 bases, with 13 bases spanning the gap. Germline CDR1 is MDHEN and CDR2 is SYDVKM.

This sequence joins TRBV3-1 and TRBJ1-1; D gene ambiguous. The CDR3 consists of 14 residues. Trimming stripped 3 bases from V and 1 base from J, with 9 bases between. Germline V CDR1 and CDR2: LGHDT, YNNKEL (reference sequence). In nucleotides, the CDR3 is TGTGCCAGCAGCCAGAGACGGGAGAACACTGAAGCTTTCTTT. It is translated as CASSQRRENTEAFF.

The rearrangement joins TRBV29-1 to TRBJ2-2, with D perhaps TRBD1 (5 bases). The CDR3 is 11 residues long. Between the trimmed V and J ends, which lost 7 bases and 9 bases, there was a span of 12 bases. Germline CDR1 is SQVTM and CDR2 is ANQGSEA. Written as DNA, the CDR3 is TGCAGCGCACAGGCAGCCAGGGAGCTGTTTTTT. Translated: CSAQAARELFF.

J is TRBJ2-1 and V is TRBV5-6, with TRBD1 matching 9 bases. Germline CDR1 reads SGHDT; CDR2 reads YYEEEE. CDR3 length equals 16 residues. V was clipped by 3 bases and J by 8 bases; unmatched bases: 12. The CDR3 loop is CASSSDPGQGWDEQFF. CDR3 coding DNA: TGTGCCAGCAGCTCGGACCCGGGACAGGGTTGGGATGAGCAGTTCTTC.

This clonotype showed up just once. The chain has TRBV3-1 and TRBJ2-5; weak D call: TRBD2 (6 bases). Deletions cut 0 bases from V and 7 bases from J, with 15 bases between. Germline CDR1 is LGHDT and CDR2 is YNNKEL (reference sequence). The CDR3 runs 15 residues. The DNA of the CDR3 is TGTGCCAGCAGCCAAGAGGCCGGGAGTGCGGGGACCCAGTACTTC. Translating gives CASSQEAGSAGTQYF.

This chain joins TRBV6-6 and TRBJ2-7; 7 positions agree with TRBD1. CDR1 MNHNY and CDR2 SVGAGI come from the germline V gene (reference sequence). V shed 6 bases and J 3 bases; nucleotides not matched to a gene: 8. The CDR3 has 14 amino acids. Here the CDR3 DNA reads TGTGCCAGCAGCCCAACGCGGACAGGCTACGAGCAGTACGTC. Translating it yields CASSPTRTGYEQYV.

The chain couples TRBV29-1 to TRBJ2-1; D may be TRBD1 (5 bases). The CDR3 is 12 residues long. CDR1 and CDR2 from the germline V gene are SQVTM and ANQGSEA. In DNA form, the CDR3 reads TGCAGTGATACGCACAGGATTGGGGAGCAGTTCTTC. As protein: CSDTHRIGEQFF.

This chain joins TRBV20-1 and TRBJ2-3; 7 bases align to TRBD2. CDR3 size: 15 residues. V dropped 1 base and J dropped 2; count of bases not matched to a gene: 6. Germline CDR1 is DFQATT and CDR2 is SNEGSKA (reference sequence). Written as DNA, the CDR3 is TGCAGTGCTAGAGGGGCTAGCGGAAACACAGATACGCAGTATTTT. Its protein is CSARGASGNTDTQYF.

The gene calls are TRBV7-2 and TRBJ1-2; 7 positions agree with TRBD1. The CDR3 has 15 residues. Germline CDR1 is SGHTA and CDR2 is FQGNSA. With 3 bases clipped from V and 8 bases from J, the junction kept 12 bases outside the gene matches. CDR3 in amino acids: CASSLATGVPEGYTF. In DNA, the CDR3 is TGTGCCAGCAGCTTGGCCACAGGGGTTCCGGAGGGCTACACCTTC.

The V and J genes are TRBV3-1 and TRBJ1-1, with no clear D. The CDR3 extends over 13 amino acids. Germline assignment: CDR1 LGHDT and CDR2 YNNKEL (reference sequence). Between the trimmed V and J ends, which lost 0 bases and 1 base, there was a span of 3 bases. Here the CDR3 DNA reads TGTGCCAGCAGCCAAGATACGAACACTGAAGCTTTCTTT. This translates into CASSQDTNTEAFF.

V usage is TRBV20-1 and J usage is TRBJ1-5; D remains ambiguous. Germline assignment: CDR1 DFQATT and CDR2 SNEGSKA (reference sequence). V was clipped by 6 bases and J by 4 bases, with 10 bases between them. CDR3 length equals 12 residues. The CDR3 here is CSALWGNQPQHF. DNA of the CDR3: TGCAGTGCCCTTTGGGGAAATCAGCCCCAGCATTTT.

The chain employs TRBV4-2 and TRBJ2-2; 7 bases match TRBD1. Germline CDR1 and CDR2: LGHNA and YNFKEQ. The CDR3 covers 16 residues. V shed 1 base and J 2 bases; nucleotides not matched to a gene: 4. CDR3 bases: TGTGCCAGCAGCCAAGCAGGGACAGAAAACACCGGGGAGCTGTTTTTT. Protein sequence: CASSQAGTENTGELFF.

This clonotype was seen once. The chain has TRBV20-1 and TRBJ2-1; TRBD2 matches 8 bases. The length of the CDR3 is 13 residues. With 5 bases clipped from V and 12 bases from J, the junction kept 12 bases outside the gene matches. Germline loops: CDR1 DFQATT, CDR2 SNEGSKA (reference sequence). As DNA, the CDR3 is TGCAGTGCTGCAGGACTAGCTGGGTTAGGGCAGTTCTTC. Translated: CSAAGLAGLGQFF.

The chain carries TRBV2 and TRBJ1-2; possible D gene TRBD1, 6 bases. The CDR3 sequence is 14 residues long. V gave up 0 bases and J gave up 8 bases, with 13 bases separating them. Germline V lookup: CDR1 SNHLY, CDR2 FYNNEI. CDR3 sequence: CASSEATGRLGYTF. The CDR3 coding sequence is TGTGCCAGCAGTGAAGCGACAGGTCGTTTAGGCTACACCTTC.

In DNA form, the CDR3 reads TGCGCCAGCAGCCTGATAGCGGGGGGGCCCGACAATGAGCAGTTCTTC. This gives the protein CASSLIAGGPDNEQFF. The V gene is TRBV4-1, the J gene TRBJ2-1, with 11 nucleotides matching TRBD2. Germline V gene sequence: CDR1 MGHRA, CDR2 YSYEKL. The CDR3 runs 16 residues. J was trimmed by 5 bases and V by 4 bases; bases with no gene match: 7.

The chain is built from TRBV2 and TRBJ2-3; TRBD2 is a possible D gene (6 bases). The germline V and J ends were trimmed by 6 bases and 0 bases, with 10 bases remaining between them. Germline V gene lookup returns CDR1 SNHLY and CDR2 FYNNEI. The CDR3 sequence is 14 residues long. CDR3 bases: TGTGCCAGCAGGGAGGGCTCCAGCACAGATACGCAGTATTTT. This translates into CASREGSSTDTQYF.

V usage is TRBV24-1 and J usage is TRBJ2-2; weak D call: TRBD1 (6 bases). The CDR3 has 18 amino acids. Germline V gene sequence: CDR1 KGHDR, CDR2 SFDVKD. V lost 2 bases, J lost 2 bases, and 17 bases lay in between. CDR3 in DNA: TGTGCCACCAGTGATTCACCGGGCCGGACAGCTAACACCGGGGAGCTGTTTTTT. This codes for CATSDSPGRTANTGELFF.

This clonotype is a singleton in its sample. The rearrangement uses TRBV27 and TRBJ1-2, with D unclear. V gave up 5 bases and J gave up 0 bases, with 10 bases separating them. This CDR3 contains 14 residues. CDR1 is MNHEY and CDR2 is SMNVEV in the germline V gene (reference sequence). The chain's CDR3 is CASSPRATNYGYTF. The CDR3 bases are TGTGCCAGCAGTCCCCGGGCGACTAACTATGGCTACACCTTC.

V is TRBV5-4 and J is TRBJ2-7, with 7 bases fitting TRBD2. V lost 3 bases to trimming and J lost 11 bases; unmatched junction nucleotides: 11. Per the germline V gene, CDR1 is SGHNT and CDR2 is YYREEE (reference sequence). The CDR3 is 13 residues long. CDR3 loop: CASSSGLTTREYF. DNA of the CDR3: TGTGCCAGCAGCTCGGGACTAACCACAAGGGAGTACTTC.

The chain is built from TRBV10-3 and TRBJ2-1; 7 nucleotides line up with TRBD2. CDR3 size: 14 residues. The J segment lost 2 bases and the V segment lost 8 bases, leaving 6 bases of the junction unmatched. Germline V gives CDR1 ENHRY, CDR2 SYGVKD. CDR3 protein: CAIGAGVAYNEQFF. The CDR3 bases are TGTGCCATCGGGGCGGGAGTGGCCTACAATGAGCAGTTCTTC.

CDR3 DNA: TGCGCCAGCACCCTTTTCCTACAGGTGCACTATGGCTACACCTTC. Amino acids: CASTLFLQVHYGYTF. This sequence joins TRBV4-1 and TRBJ1-2; a possible D gene is TRBD1 (5 bases). Germline-derived CDR1 and CDR2 are MGHRA and YSYEKL. The CDR3 loop spans 15 amino acids. The V gene lost 7 bases and the J gene lost 3 bases, with 18 bases spanning the gap.

The DNA for the CDR3 is TGTGCCAGCATTACGAACGAGAACACTGAAGCTTTCTTT. It yields the protein CASITNENTEAFF. J is TRBJ1-1 and V is TRBV12-3 or TRBV12-4; no firm D call. Trimming removed 7 bases from V and 1 base from J, with 10 bases in between. The CDR3 runs to 13 residues.